This TCR beta chain was identified in a study of cytomegalovirus exposure and HLA in healthy donors listed by TCRdb under 2017. Regarding the research as a whole: An earlier analysis of approximately 640 of the donors reported 250 to 350 Gb of sequence data and some 120 million unique TCR beta sequences from about 179 million T cells. The number of typed donors differed by locus: about 629-630 for A, B, C, DRB1 and DQB1; 522 for DQA1; around 610 for DPA1; and 400 to 480 for DPB1. Class I and class II HLA loci were covered by the typing at four-digit resolution. The study was designed to test whether signatures of past pathogen exposure could be identified by cataloging public T cell receptors. Among some 410 genotyped donors of the cohort, an average of about 240,000 unique TCR beta nucleotide sequences were sequenced per donor, roughly 18% of them non-productive. High-throughput TCR immunosequencing, statistical association of individual TCRs with disease status, and machine learning were combined to predict cytomegalovirus infection status. A handful of DR-DQ haplotypes were treated as single units for association and clustering because of strong linkage in the cohort. An earlier analysis of approximately 580 of the donors used high-throughput TCR beta sequencing to judge whether each TCR beta V gene segment behaved as functional or pseudogenic. An early release covering approximately 600 HLA-typed donors comprised approximately 300 gigabases of sequencing data and some 79 million unique TCR sequences. In the later analysis, no new phenotypic data were used to find candidate immune exposures; instead, reliance was placed on TCR beta sequences and their occurrence across donors. A later genetic analysis took genome-wide SNP genotypes for about three fifths of the roughly 700 donors and used that subset as a discovery cohort. The study used immunosequencing to profile the T cell repertoires of 666 subjects and linked those repertoires to cytomegalovirus serostatus. Donor age, sex, ethnicity and CMV serostatus were compiled alongside the repertoire data. All discovery cohort repertoires had been generated using a single sequencing platform. A later analysis re-examined previously published TCR beta repertoires from roughly 650 donors and added high-resolution HLA genotyping to investigate patterns of TCR occurrence. Of the 398 genotyped donors, roughly 76% were placed in the genetic ancestry cluster associated with self-reported Caucasian donors. In addition to the first cohort of 666 subjects, a separate validation cohort of under 150 different subjects was used.

The library was made by the immunoSEQ multiplex PCR assay. For the multiplex PCR, a mixture combining 60 forward primers for TCR Vbeta segments and 13 reverse primers for TCR Jbeta segments was used. The CDR3 region of rearranged TCR beta genes was amplified from genomic DNA by a multiplex PCR assay. The Illumina HiSeq System was used to sequence the amplified TCR beta libraries as 87-base-pair reads. On the authors' methods: A later analysis tallied 80 million to 95 million unique TCR beta chains across the 650 to 750 repertoires, and roughly 11 million of those chains were shared by two or more donors. Raw reads were error-corrected and collapsed into unique sequences by a nearest-neighbor algorithm in which closely related sequences were merged to remove PCR and sequencing errors. Alignment of CDR3 sequences to IMGT reference sequences was used to assign V, D and J gene segments. For a sequence to be retained, a match of at least six nucleotides to both a V gene segment and a J gene segment was required. A rearrangement counted as productive if the CDR3 had no stop codons and remained in frame with V and J, and every other rearrangement counted as non-productive. Following IMGT convention, CDR3 was defined as the stretch from the second conserved V-encoded cysteine to the conserved J-encoded phenylalanine. The earlier analysis of about 560 of the donors excluded any sequence lacking an unambiguous match to a single V gene segment. In an earlier analysis of around 590 of the donors, a V segment was called functional when productive rearrangements were above 56.7%, and segregating when the standard deviation between donors exceeded 5%. A statistical classification framework was built for diagnosing cytomegalovirus status from the catalog of TCR beta chain sequences. A later analysis assigned V and J genes by comparing TCR nucleotide sequences with IMGT/GENE-DB human TR gene sequences. In a later analysis, CDR3 sequences and most-parsimonious VDJ recombination scenarios were assigned using the TCRdist pipeline. A later analysis defined each TCR beta chain by its CDR3 amino acid sequence plus V-gene family, and excluded reads lacking a unique V-gene family. A later analysis removed 500 to 600 highly shared, low-generation-probability nucleotide sequences to deal with suspected cross-contamination and a sequencing artifact. In a later analysis, a clonal expansion index was calculated for each public chain from normalized within-repertoire ranks of inferred template counts. A later analysis computed generation probabilities with a VDJ recombination model fitted to out-of-frame rearrangements, and checked the results against IGoR. In a later analysis, hypergeometric tests were used to score TCR-TCR, TCR-HLA and TCR-CMV co-occurrence, with a repertoire-size bias correction applied to TCR pairs. To estimate false discovery rates, a later analysis permuted the HLA or CMV assignments 20 times. In a later analysis, co-occurring TCRs were grouped with DBSCAN, and TCRdist sequence similarity was added when clustering was performed within HLA-allele-positive subsets. Co-occurrence clustering excluded repertoires with fewer than 30,000 or more than 120,000 public chains, plus five with anomalous nucleotide sharing. Sourced from immuneACCESS, this table was stored by TCRdb with only in-frame sequences that have V and J called. A share of the clones is absent; for the studies checked, an unresolved V gene accounts for under half, and the remainder has no known explanation. The DNA was the basis for D and trimming; V, J and clone size are from that table. This sample holds under 250,000 clones; over 65% were observed only once. The top ten constitute 0.63% of the sample.

About this clone: What antigen it recognizes has not been identified. The input lacks base qualities; no much larger clone sits a single base away.

General findings and caveats noted by the study authors: Because counts were too low, seventeen rarely observed V segments, including chromosome 9 orphons, were excluded from the earlier analysis of some 540 of the donors. In a later analysis, TCR association rates were found to vary across HLA loci, with the most associated TCRs seen for DRB1 alleles and the fewest for HLA-C alleles. HLA typing was unavailable for some donors at each locus, so association tests used only the typed subset. Linkage disequilibrium might explain the correlated functional status among segregating V segments, but an unknown experimental factor could not be excluded. An association between a missense DCLRE1C variant and V-gene and J-gene trimming of TCR beta chains was found in a later genetic analysis and replicated in an independent cohort. When HLA alleles, especially DR and DQ, strongly co-occurred, TCR associations were difficult to assign to individual alleles. The only immune exposure information available for the cohort was CMV serostatus. A further reported finding was that TCR beta sequences accurately predicted the HLA-A and HLA-B alleles for most subjects in the first cohort. Roughly uniform sequencing depth across donors was assumed in presence/absence analyses, although this assumption may not hold. In an earlier analysis of around 600 of the donors, most TCR beta V segments appeared in productive rearrangements about 87% or about 30% of the time, broadly matching IMGT annotations. A total of 150 to 200 TCR beta chains were listed by the study as associated with cytomegalovirus. According to the authors, the approach could potentially be generalized to other disease states and immunological phenotypes. Specific HLA alleles were associated with 16,951 TCR beta sequences at a false discovery rate of 0.05 in a later analysis. In both the original and validation cohorts, the classifier was reported to diagnose cytomegalovirus status with high specificity and sensitivity. Compared with equally common non-associated chains, HLA-associated TCR beta chains in a later analysis were more clonally expanded and had lower generation probabilities. A later analysis reported that several top co-occurrence clusters appeared linked to parvovirus B19, influenza, CMV and Epstein-Barr virus. Some IMGT-functional V segments, including TRBV6-2 and TRBV6-3, could not be distinguished by the 87-base-pair reads and were therefore excluded. The sequencing pipeline was judged likely to have produced a cluster of highly shared sequence variants as a technical artifact. A few of the identified cytomegalovirus-associated TCR beta chains were confirmed in vitro to be specific for cytomegalovirus antigens. This cohort had only TCR beta chains sequenced, and the lack of alpha or paired-chain data limited which features could be detected. In a later genetic analysis, fewer N-insertions in productive TCRs were reported among donors in an Asian-associated ancestry cluster than the approximately 710-donor mean. While some public TCRs were present in many individuals, most TCR sequences turned up only very rarely across donors. In a later analysis, most CMV-associated TCR beta chains were found to appear HLA-restricted, with HLA associations seemingly driven largely by CMV exposure.

The cohort comprised under 700 healthy bone marrow donors. At the time of sampling, all cohort members were nominally healthy, though unrecorded immune exposures were likely present. The donor was CMV seronegative and was included in the group of several hundred seronegative cohort members. A peripheral blood sample was collected from each donor, and TCR beta sequencing was performed on peripheral blood mononuclear cells. Genomic DNA was extracted from the blood cell samples with the Qiagen DNeasy Blood Extraction Kit. After removal of 5 bases from V and 12 bases from J, the junction retains 12 bases not matched to a gene. CDR1 and CDR2 are read off the germline V gene as SNHLY and FYNNEI. The CDR3 spans 16 residues, from the cysteine through the phenylalanine. Of all the DNA, just the CDR3 is kept, 48 bases in frame from base 1.

The receptor comes from a man aged 18-30 years in good health and CMV-seronegative. The sample taken for sequencing was PBMCs. This chain joins TRBV2 to TRBJ2-1, with 14 middle bases fitting TRBD2. CDR3 region: CASSPRTSGRTLLQFF. The DNA sequence is as follows: TGTGCCAGCAGTCCCCGGACTAGCGGGAGGACGTTGCTGCAGTTCTTC.